This T cell receptor (beta chain) was documented in a study of neoadjuvant anti-PD-1 for oral cavity cancer. Study as a whole: Nivolumab at 3 mg/kg was mostly given biweekly, three to four doses, pre-surgery. Patients without progression received a fourth nivolumab dose around day 43, then surgical resection on days 50-56.

Data came from immunoSEQ multiplex PCR; TCRdb stores just in-frame clones and leaves some out. The sample yields around 34,000 clones, around nine tenths seen once. The germline V gene encodes CDR1 MDHEN and CDR2 SYDVKM. CDR3 size: 14 residues. J was trimmed by 4 bases and V by 5 bases; bases with no gene match: 6. Patients had HPV-negative, locally advanced oral cavity squamous cell carcinoma. Blood cells were analyzed directly, without culture or expansion. The TCR originated in a person aged 35 to 85 with oral cavity squamous cell carcinoma. The source was PBMCs, collected before nivolumab (anti-PD-1) treatment. The chain couples TRBV28 to TRBJ1-2, with 8 bases that match TRBD1. CDR3 protein: CASSIGGQAYGYTF. For the CDR3, the DNA is TGTGCCAGCAGTATAGGGGGACAGGCCTATGGCTACACCTTC.